This T cell receptor beta chain is from a study of shared clonotypes between healthy human individuals. The CDR3 contains 16 residues. Healthy HIV-negative adults without recent acute infections or vaccinations served as donors. This clone was picked up one time. Deep was the level used in running the assay. Only in-frame clones appear in the TCRdb table, and some are missing; sequencing was by immunoSEQ multiplex PCR. The sample holds more than 2,000,000 clones; just over 90% are singletons and the top ten take more than 0.12%. Specimen: naive CD4+ T cells sorted from blood. Subset of the sample: CD45RA+ positively selected. This clonotype was sampled from a man aged 18 to 29 in good health. This sequence joins TRBV21-1 and TRBJ1-3; TRBD1, as called in the table, went unchecked against the DNA. TRBV21-1 is flagged as a pseudogene. The CDR3 protein is CASSLGDRGSGNTIYF. The CDR3 nucleotides are TGTGCCAGCAGCTTGGGGGACAGGGGCTCTGGAAACACCATATATTTT.